The next 15 T cell receptor beta chains were all read from a single sample in a study of cytomegalovirus exposure and HLA in healthy donors. Both 60 Vbeta primers and 13 Jbeta primers went into the PCR. Measured with immunoSEQ multiplex PCR; TCRdb has only the in-frame clones, and not every one. The sample comprises over 45,000 clones, around 81% of which are singletons, and roughly 2.3% rests with the top ten. Sequencing used PBMCs. The origin of the receptors is a boy aged 5-17 years in good health and CMV-seropositive.

The rearrangement joins TRBV15 to TRBJ2-7; TRBD1 aligns across 10 bases. Germline V gene sequence: CDR1 LNHNV, CDR2 YYDKDF (reference sequence). The CDR3 length is 15 residues. V was clipped by 5 bases and J by 4 bases; unmatched bases: 8. DNA for the CDR3: TGTGCCACCAGCCACACGGGGACAGGGGTTTACGAGCAGTACTTC. Translated: CATSHTGTGVYEQYF.

The chain uses TRBV7-9 and TRBJ1-2, with TRBD1 as a possible D gene (5 bases). The CDR3 length is 14 residues. Trimming left V 1 base short and J 7 bases short, with 13 bases between. Germline V gene sequence: CDR1 SEHNR, CDR2 FQNEAQ (reference sequence). The DNA of the CDR3 is TGTGCCAGCAGCTTAGGGACGGGGGGTGCTGGCTACACCTTC. Translated, it gives CASSLGTGGAGYTF.

The gene calls are TRBV5-1 and TRBJ2-3; 7 bases are a match to TRBD1. The CDR3 sequence is 13 residues long. V gave up 0 bases and J gave up 9 bases; unmatched junction bases: 4. CDR1 SGHRS and CDR2 YFSETQ come from the germline V gene. CDR3 amino acids: CASSLVEGATQYF. Written as DNA, the CDR3 is TGCGCCAGCAGCTTGGTCGAGGGGGCCACGCAGTATTTT.

The chain carries TRBV5-1 and TRBJ2-5; no definite D call. This CDR3 spans 13 amino acids. Trimming cost V 4 bases and J 3 bases, with 10 bases left between them. Germline V gene sequence: CDR1 SGHRS, CDR2 YFSETQ. CDR3 loop: CASSRTAEETQYF. CDR3 in DNA: TGCGCCAGCAGCAGAACAGCTGAAGAGACCCAGTACTTC. Full variable domain (missing parts from reference TRBV5-1 and TRBJ2-5): KAGVTQTPRYLIKTRGQQVTLSCSPISGHRSVSWYQQTPGQGLQFLFEYFSETQRNKGNFPGRFSGRQFSNSRSEMNVSTLELGDSALYLCASSRTAEETQYFGPGTRLLVL.

This chain uses TRBV7-9 with TRBJ2-5; a weak D match, TRBD2 (7 bases). The germline gives CDR1 SEHNR, CDR2 FQNEAQ (reference sequence). CDR3 size: 15 residues. The ends were cut back, 4 bases at V and 9 bases at J, with 21 bases in the middle. CDR3 sequence reads: CASSYSMGGLGSQYF. The CDR3 coding sequence is TGTGCCAGCAGCTACTCGATGGGGGGGCTTGGGTCCCAGTACTTC.

The chain combines TRBV4-1 with TRBJ2-2, with D possibly matching TRBD2 (5 bases). Trimming removed 0 bases at V and 8 bases at J, with 7 bases between. Germline CDR1 reads MGHRA; CDR2 reads YSYEKL. The CDR3 runs 13 residues. For the CDR3, the DNA is TGCGCCAGCAGCCAAGATAGGAGGGGGGAGCTGTTTTTT. It is translated as CASSQDRRGELFF.

CDR3 sequence: CSARTGYDEQYF. Written as DNA, the CDR3 is TGCAGCGCCAGGACAGGGTATGACGAGCAGTACTTC. The gene calls are TRBV29-1 and TRBJ2-7; TRBD1 matches at 8 bases. CDR1 is SQVTM, CDR2 ANQGSEA, per germline. The CDR3 length is 12 residues. The trim removed 7 bases at V and 5 bases at J, leaving 7 bases unmatched.

This chain links TRBV5-1 with TRBJ1-1, with 7 bases fitting TRBD1. CDR1 SGHRS and CDR2 YFSETQ come from the germline V gene. The CDR3 covers 13 residues. With 5 bases clipped from V and 6 bases from J, the junction kept 7 bases outside the gene matches. The CDR3 here is CASRPTGIAEAFF. The CDR3 DNA reads TGCGCCAGCAGACCGACAGGGATCGCTGAAGCTTTCTTT.

The V gene is TRBV13, the J gene TRBJ2-3; D might be TRBD2 (6 bases). This CDR3 region has 12 residues. V was trimmed by 9 bases and J by 2 bases, leaving 9 bases between them. Germline loops: CDR1 PRHDT, CDR2 FYEKMQ (reference sequence). CDR3 residues: CASRGATDTQYF. CDR3 coding DNA: TGTGCCAGTCGCGGGGCCACAGATACGCAGTATTTT.

This rearrangement joins TRBV27 to TRBJ1-1; TRBD1 is a possible D gene (6 bases). CDR3 length equals 17 residues. Germline V CDR1 and CDR2: MNHEY, SMNVEV (reference sequence). V lost 5 bases and J 1 base, leaving 20 bases between the germline ends. CDR3 protein: CASSKDHRALRNTEAFF. CDR3 in DNA: TGTGCCAGCAGTAAAGACCACAGGGCCCTCAGGAACACTGAAGCTTTCTTT.

This chain joins TRBV2 and TRBJ2-1, with 15 nucleotides matching TRBD2. The CDR3 covers 15 residues. V lost 6 bases to trimming and J lost 7 bases; unmatched junction nucleotides: 4. The germline V gene encodes CDR1 SNHLY and CDR2 FYNNEI. Here the CDR3 DNA reads TGTGCCAGCAGCGTCGGGACTAGCGGGGGGAATGAGCAGTTCTTC. Protein product: CASSVGTSGGNEQFF.

V and J are TRBV2 and TRBJ2-5, with 7 bases that match TRBD1. Germline-derived CDR1 and CDR2 are SNHLY and FYNNEI. Losses at the gene ends were 5 bases for V and 6 bases for J; bases not matched to a gene: 6. The CDR3 totals 13 residues. The CDR3 DNA is TGTGCCAGCAGTCTACAGGGGAGTAAGACCCAGTACTTC. Translation: CASSLQGSKTQYF.

The V call is TRBV6-5, the J call TRBJ1-5; a weak D match, TRBD1 (5 bases). This CDR3 has 14 residues. Germline CDR1 reads MNHEY; CDR2 reads SVGAGI. V was clipped by 3 bases and J by 9 bases, with 15 bases between them. CDR3 in amino acids: CASSYRKGPWPQHF. CDR3 nucleotide sequence: TGTGCCAGCAGTTATCGGAAGGGGCCGTGGCCCCAGCATTTT.

The chain carries TRBV6-5 and TRBJ1-5; TRBD1 might be the D (5 bases). The CDR3 length is 13 residues. Germline CDR1 reads MNHEY; CDR2 reads SVGAGI. Trimming left V 2 bases short and J 5 bases short, with 7 bases between. The CDR3 loop reads CASSYVGDQPQHF. CDR3 nucleotide sequence: TGTGCCAGCAGTTACGTAGGGGATCAGCCCCAGCATTTT.

The genes are TRBV5-4 and TRBJ2-2; 12 bases agree with TRBD1. The CDR3 length is 16 residues. Trimming at V came to 2 bases and at J to 9 bases, leaving 8 bases not matched to a gene. Germline V gene data show CDR1 as SGHNT and CDR2 as YYREEE (reference sequence). CDR3 DNA sequence: TGTGCCAGCAGCTTTGGGGGACAGGGGGCTCGCCGGGAGCTGTTTTTT. Its translation: CASSFGGQGARRELFF.